This T cell receptor beta chain was sequenced in a study of T cell repertoires in cytomegalovirus infection. Study in general: CMV infection and matching HLA type were both indicated by public TCR beta signatures.

TCRdb called the reads again in MiXCR, with one record for every CDR3 protein. Among 150,000 to 200,000 distinct CDR3 sequences, roughly 28% were seen once, and the ten largest hold just over 30%. Study-level results: The response measured ex vivo was dominated by TCR beta clonotypes (HLA-C-restricted and CMV-specific).

Turning to this clonotype: Its target is unknown.

Germline V gene lookup returns CDR1 SEHNR and CDR2 FQNEAQ (reference sequence). Trimming shortened V by 0 bases and J by 4 bases, and 3 bases separated the two germline ends. This CDR3 spans 12 amino acids. The sequence was collected from a human donor in good health (CMV status not recorded). Some clones in this sample may be carry-over from other donors' samples. The V gene is TRBV7-9, the J gene TRBJ1-1; D is unresolved. Material: PBMCs. CDR3 sequence: CASSLAFTEAFF. CDR3 DNA: TGTGCCAGCAGCTTAGCGTTCACTGAAGCTTTCTTT.